This TCR beta chain originates from a study of blood T cell repertoires in COVID-19. Overall study context: The study drew acute and convalescent COVID-19 samples from the United States, Italy and Spain. Sample material is recorded as cDNA or gDNA derived from T cells, B-cell-depleted T cells, or PBMCs.

Profiled with immunoSEQ multiplex PCR; TCRdb holds only in-frame clones, not every one. The sample yields around 200,000 clones, 84% seen once. The source is a woman aged 80 or over with active or convalescent COVID-19. The sample was peripheral blood.

The CDR3 DNA reads as TGTGCCAGCAGCCCCCAGCGCGGGGGGAACACCGGGGAGCTGTTTTTT. It codes for CASSPQRGGNTGELFF. V is TRBV7-2 and J is TRBJ2-2; 7 bases fit TRBD2. The CDR3 is 16 amino acids. The J segment lost 1 base and the V segment lost 5 bases, leaving 7 bases of the junction unmatched. Germline CDR1 SGHTA, CDR2 FQGNSA.